The clone carrying this T cell receptor (beta chain) was recorded many times. The target antigen is unknown. CDR3 regions were amplified by Arm-PCR using iRepertoire HTBI primers to build TCR beta libraries. TCRdb re-derived calls from the multiplex PCR reads in MiXCR, one entry per CDR3 protein. The sample records 440,000 or so distinct CDR3 sequences, approximately 15% being singletons. This CDR3 region has 12 residues. V was trimmed by 6 bases and J by 6 bases, leaving 10 bases between them. The germline V gene encodes CDR1 MNHEY and CDR2 SMNVEV (reference sequence). Described time point: newly diagnosed GD, antithyroid drugs for less than 3 months. The TCR library used RNA extracted from PBMCs. The EDTA tubes were filled with 8 to 9.5 milliliters of drawn peripheral blood. The record originates from a study of regulatory T cells in long-lasting Graves disease. For the study at large: Newly diagnosed Graves' patients had under 3 months of antithyroid drugs.

Findings of the study overall: Researchers reported studying only peripheral blood, not thyroid tissue.

Another study also made use of these data, one on T cells in Graves' hyperthyroidism and ophthalmopathy.

This chain uses TRBV27 with TRBJ2-3; no clear D gene. This TCR was sampled from a woman aged 25 to 39 with Graves disease. The sequenced sample was peripheral blood mononuclear cells (PBMCs), obtained at new diagnosis, from a patient treated with antithyroid drugs. CDR3 sequence (DNA): TGTGCCAGCAGGGGGTGGCCGGATACGCAGTATTTT. Its protein product is CASRGWPDTQYF.